This T cell receptor beta chain was sequenced during a study of cytomegalovirus exposure and HLA in healthy donors (TCRdb year 2017). Regarding the research as a whole: In an earlier analysis of roughly 590 of the donors, 276 Gb of sequence data and 100 million or so unique TCR beta sequences from approximately 180 million T cells were reported. In an earlier analysis of a few hundred of the donors, high-throughput TCR beta sequencing was used to judge whether each TCR beta V gene segment behaved as functional or pseudogenic. An early release covering just under 650 HLA-typed donors comprised about 300 gigabases of sequencing data and roughly 85 million unique TCR sequences. In the later analysis, no new phenotypic data were used to find candidate immune exposures; instead, reliance was placed on TCR beta sequences and their occurrence across donors. Class I and class II HLA loci were covered by the typing at four-digit resolution. On average, around 230,000 unique TCR beta nucleotide sequences were sequenced per donor among 350 to 400 genotyped donors of the cohort, with about 19% of those sequences being non-productive. The study aimed to test whether signatures of past pathogen exposure could be identified by cataloging public T cell receptors. Donor age, sex, ethnicity and CMV serostatus were collected together with the repertoire data. Roughly five DR-DQ haplotypes were handled as single units for association and clustering because linkage in the cohort was strong. Genome-wide SNP genotypes for about 65% of the roughly 700 donors were used in a later genetic analysis, which treated that subset as a discovery cohort. To study patterns of TCR occurrence, a later analysis re-analyzed previously published TCR beta repertoires from 666 donors and added high-resolution HLA genotyping. All discovery cohort repertoires had been generated on a single sequencing platform. The genetic ancestry cluster associated with self-reported Caucasian donors included around 76% of the 398 genotyped donors. The number of typed donors differed by locus: roughly 620-630 for A, B, C, DRB1 and DQB1; 500 to 550 for DQA1; roughly 600 for DPA1; and 450 to 480 for DPB1. To predict cytomegalovirus infection status, the study combined high-throughput TCR immunosequencing, statistical association of individual TCRs with disease status, and machine learning. A separate validation cohort of approximately 130 different subjects was used in addition to the 666-subject first cohort. The study profiled the T cell repertoires of approximately 700 subjects by immunosequencing and related them to cytomegalovirus serostatus. What the authors observed across the whole study: According to a later analysis, most CMV-associated TCR beta chains appeared to be HLA-restricted, and the HLA associations seemed to be driven largely by CMV exposure. Only TCR beta chains were sequenced in this cohort, and the absence of alpha or paired-chain data limited detectable features. In the study, about 150 TCR beta chains were listed as associated with cytomegalovirus. The classifier was reported to diagnose cytomegalovirus status with high specificity and sensitivity in both the original cohort and the validation cohort. Because HLA typing was missing for some donors at each locus, association tests included only the typed subset. A later analysis found that HLA-associated TCR beta chains were more clonally expanded and had lower generation probabilities than equally common non-associated chains. In an earlier analysis of more than 450 of the donors, most TCR beta V segments were observed in productive rearrangements about 87% or about 30% of the time, broadly matching IMGT annotations. Roughly uniform sequencing depth across donors was assumed in presence/absence analyses, although this assumption may not hold. Correlated functional status among segregating V segments might reflect linkage disequilibrium, but an unknown experimental factor could not be ruled out. A further reported finding was that TCR beta sequences accurately predicted the HLA-A and HLA-B alleles for most subjects in the first cohort. About 17 rarely observed V segments, including chromosome 9 orphons, were excluded from the earlier analysis of approximately 500 of the donors because counts were too low. V-gene and J-gene trimming of TCR beta chains was associated with a missense DCLRE1C variant in a later genetic analysis, and the association was replicated in an independent cohort. Across donors, most TCR sequences were observed very rarely, whereas some public TCRs were present in many individuals. In a later analysis, several top co-occurrence clusters were reported to appear linked to parvovirus B19, influenza, CMV and Epstein-Barr virus. Strong co-occurrence of HLA alleles, especially DR and DQ, made assigning TCR associations to individual alleles difficult. A few of the identified cytomegalovirus-associated TCR beta chains were confirmed in vitro to be specific for cytomegalovirus antigens. A cluster of highly shared sequence variants was judged likely to represent a technical artifact of the sequencing pipeline. The 87-base-pair reads could not distinguish some IMGT-functional V segments, including TRBV6-2 and TRBV6-3, so those segments were excluded. For the cohort, immune exposure information was limited to CMV serostatus. A later analysis found that TCR association rates varied across HLA loci, with DRB1 alleles showing the most associated TCRs and HLA-C alleles the fewest. In a later genetic analysis, fewer N-insertions in productive TCRs were reported among donors in an Asian-associated ancestry cluster than the roughly 700-donor mean. At a false discovery rate of 0.05, a later analysis linked 16,951 TCR beta sequences to specific HLA alleles. According to the authors, the approach could potentially be generalized to other disease states and immunological phenotypes.

In regard to this clone: It lacks a known antigen. No per-base quality is available; no much larger clone lies one base away.

Taken from cysteine to phenylalanine, the CDR3 has 13 residues. Only the CDR3 part of the read is kept: 39 bases, read in frame from the first base. V loses 3 bases of germline sequence and J loses 5 bases, and the interval between the two ends is 8 bases. Via the germline V gene, CDR1 is SGHRS and CDR2 YFSETQ. The cohort comprised 666 healthy bone marrow donors. At the time of sampling, every cohort member was nominally healthy, though immune exposures that went unrecorded were likely present. The donor was CMV seronegative and belonged to the group of around 350 seronegative cohort members. Every donor gave a peripheral blood sample, and the peripheral blood mononuclear cells from that sample were used for TCR beta sequencing. Genomic DNA extraction from the blood cell samples was performed with the Qiagen DNeasy Blood Extraction Kit. Receptors were amplified or captured by the immunoSEQ multiplex PCR assay. The multiplex PCR relied on a mix of 60 forward primers for TCR Vbeta segments and 13 reverse primers for TCR Jbeta segments. The CDR3 region of rearranged TCR beta genes was amplified from genomic DNA with a multiplex PCR assay. On the Illumina HiSeq System, the amplified TCR beta libraries were sequenced as 87-base-pair reads. In the paper's pipeline: A later analysis tallied around 80 million unique TCR beta chains across the 700 or so repertoires, and some 10 million of those chains were shared by two or more donors. To remove PCR and sequencing errors, raw reads were error-corrected and collapsed into unique sequences using a nearest-neighbor algorithm that merged closely related sequences. V, D and J gene segments were assigned by aligning CDR3 sequences to IMGT reference sequences. For a sequence to be retained, at least a six-nucleotide match to both a V gene segment and a J gene segment was required. A rearrangement was called productive if the CDR3 had no stop codons and remained in frame with V and J, and every other rearrangement was called non-productive. CDR3 was defined by IMGT convention, running from the second conserved V-encoded cysteine to the conserved J-encoded phenylalanine. Sequences without an unambiguous match to a single V gene segment were excluded from the earlier analysis of about 600 of the donors. An earlier analysis of approximately 590 of the donors called V segments functional above 56.7% productive rearrangements and segregating when the between-donor standard deviation exceeded 5%. A statistical classification framework was built to diagnose cytomegalovirus status from the catalog of TCR beta chain sequences. A later analysis assigned V and J genes by comparing TCR nucleotide sequences with IMGT/GENE-DB human TR gene sequences. Using the TCRdist pipeline, a later analysis assigned CDR3 sequences along with most-parsimonious VDJ recombination scenarios. In a later analysis, each TCR beta chain was defined by its CDR3 amino acid sequence together with its V-gene family, and reads without a unique V-gene family were excluded. To address suspected cross-contamination and a sequencing artifact, a later analysis removed 592 highly shared, low-generation-probability nucleotide sequences. In a later analysis, a clonal expansion index was calculated for each public chain from normalized within-repertoire ranks of inferred template counts. In a later analysis, generation probabilities were computed with a VDJ recombination model fitted to out-of-frame rearrangements, and the resulting probabilities were checked against IGoR. In a later analysis, TCR-TCR, TCR-HLA and TCR-CMV co-occurrence was scored with hypergeometric tests, and a repertoire-size bias correction was applied to TCR pairs. To estimate false discovery rates, a later analysis permuted the HLA or CMV assignments 20 times. In a later analysis, co-occurring TCRs were grouped using DBSCAN, with TCRdist sequence similarity added in when clustering inside HLA-allele-positive subsets. Co-occurrence clustering excluded repertoires with fewer than 30,000 or more than 120,000 public chains, plus five with anomalous nucleotide sharing. Imported from immuneACCESS, the table was reduced by TCRdb to in-frame sequences with V and J called. These copies leave out some clones; in studies compared against another copy, an unresolved V gene accounts for under half, and the cause of the remainder is not known. V, J and clone size were drawn from that table, and D and trimming were deduced from the DNA. The sample table contains a few hundred thousand clones; only one count was recorded for about 74% of them. The biggest ten clones account for about 1.9% of the sample.

The sequence was obtained from a woman aged 30 to 39 in good health and CMV-seronegative. The chain was built from TRBV5-1 and TRBJ2-2; D gene: possibly TRBD2, on 6 matching bases. Sequencing was carried out using PBMCs. The CDR3 here reads CASSWGVTGELFF. The sequenced DNA is TGCGCCAGCAGCTGGGGGGTGACCGGGGAGCTGTTTTTT.